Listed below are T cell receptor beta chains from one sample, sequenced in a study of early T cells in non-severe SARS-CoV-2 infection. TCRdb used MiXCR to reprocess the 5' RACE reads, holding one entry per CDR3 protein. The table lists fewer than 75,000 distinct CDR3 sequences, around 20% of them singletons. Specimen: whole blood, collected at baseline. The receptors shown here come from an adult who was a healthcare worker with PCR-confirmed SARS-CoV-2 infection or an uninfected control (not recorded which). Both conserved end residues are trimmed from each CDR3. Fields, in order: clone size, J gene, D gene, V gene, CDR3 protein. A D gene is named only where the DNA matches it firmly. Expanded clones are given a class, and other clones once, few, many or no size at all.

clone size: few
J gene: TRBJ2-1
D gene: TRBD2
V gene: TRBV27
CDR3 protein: ASSQTSGGAGNEQF

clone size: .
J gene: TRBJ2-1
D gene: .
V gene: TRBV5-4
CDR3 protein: ASSLGGATDNEQF

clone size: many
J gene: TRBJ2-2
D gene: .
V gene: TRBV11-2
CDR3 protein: ASSLFSYTNTGELF

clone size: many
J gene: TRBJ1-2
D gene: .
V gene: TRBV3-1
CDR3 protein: ASSLQGRFYGYT

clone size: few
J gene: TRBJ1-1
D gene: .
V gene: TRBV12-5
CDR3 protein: ASGLQNTEAF

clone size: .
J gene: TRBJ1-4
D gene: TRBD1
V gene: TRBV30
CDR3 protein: AWGQGVGKLF

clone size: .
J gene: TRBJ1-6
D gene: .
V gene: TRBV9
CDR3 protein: ASNREDNSPLH

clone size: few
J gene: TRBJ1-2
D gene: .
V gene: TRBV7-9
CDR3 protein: ASSPPVPPRTAGYT

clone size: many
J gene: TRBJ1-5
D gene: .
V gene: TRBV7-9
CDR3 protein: ASSSTRTGNQPQH

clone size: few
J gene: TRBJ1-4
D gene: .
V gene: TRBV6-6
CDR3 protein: ASSSDREKLF

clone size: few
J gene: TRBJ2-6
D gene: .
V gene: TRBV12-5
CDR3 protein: ASGRSGANVLT

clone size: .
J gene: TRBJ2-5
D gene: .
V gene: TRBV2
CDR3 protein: ASSPDNIGTQY

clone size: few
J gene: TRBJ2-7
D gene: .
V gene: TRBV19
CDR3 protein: ASGNQDVSGEQY

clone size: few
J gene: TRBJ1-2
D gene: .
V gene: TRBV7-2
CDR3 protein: ASSLSPEYGYT

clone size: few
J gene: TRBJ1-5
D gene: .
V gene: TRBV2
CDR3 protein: ASSGADNQPQH

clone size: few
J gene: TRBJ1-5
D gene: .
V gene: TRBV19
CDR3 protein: ASSTYPLRGGNQPQH

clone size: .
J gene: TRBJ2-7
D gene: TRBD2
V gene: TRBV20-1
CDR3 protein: SARGRGGELHEQY

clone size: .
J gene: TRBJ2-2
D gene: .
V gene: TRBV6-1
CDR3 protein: ASVAVFNGELF

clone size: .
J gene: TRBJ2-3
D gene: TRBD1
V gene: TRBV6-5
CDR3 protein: ASSQTGGGLADTQY

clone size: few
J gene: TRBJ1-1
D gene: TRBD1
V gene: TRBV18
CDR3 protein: ASSPRDRPFPNTEAF

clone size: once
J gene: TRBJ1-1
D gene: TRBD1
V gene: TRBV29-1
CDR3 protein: SVRAGQGTEAF

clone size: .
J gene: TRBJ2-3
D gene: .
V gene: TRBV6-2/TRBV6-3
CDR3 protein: ASNTGDTFEY

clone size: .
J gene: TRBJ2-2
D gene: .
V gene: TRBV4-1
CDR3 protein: ASSQVTLTGAPHTGELF

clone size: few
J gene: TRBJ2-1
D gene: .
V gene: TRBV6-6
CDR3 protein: ASSYGRGENNEQF

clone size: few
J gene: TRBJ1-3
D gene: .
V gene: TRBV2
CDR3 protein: ASSASVAIY

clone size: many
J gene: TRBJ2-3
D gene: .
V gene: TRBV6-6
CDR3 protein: ASSSRGGTDTQY

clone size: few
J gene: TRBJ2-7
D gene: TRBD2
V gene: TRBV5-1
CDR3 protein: ASSLLAGNTYEQY

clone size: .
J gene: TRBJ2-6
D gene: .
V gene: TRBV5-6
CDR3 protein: ASSFFGSGANVLT

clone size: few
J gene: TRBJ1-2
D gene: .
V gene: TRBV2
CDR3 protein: ASSVHNYGYT

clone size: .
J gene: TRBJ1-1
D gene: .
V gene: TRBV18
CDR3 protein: ASSPTPGGAHRTEAF

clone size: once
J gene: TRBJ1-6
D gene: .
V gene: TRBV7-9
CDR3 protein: ASGDSNNSPLH

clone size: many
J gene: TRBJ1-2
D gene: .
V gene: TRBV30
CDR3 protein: AWSRPVDGYT

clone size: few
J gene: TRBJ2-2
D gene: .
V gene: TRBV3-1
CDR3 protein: ASSQPRGWELF

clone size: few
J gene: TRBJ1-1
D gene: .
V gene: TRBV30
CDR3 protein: AWSVEVRAF

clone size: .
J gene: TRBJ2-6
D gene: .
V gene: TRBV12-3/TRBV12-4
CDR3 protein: ASRTLGANVLT

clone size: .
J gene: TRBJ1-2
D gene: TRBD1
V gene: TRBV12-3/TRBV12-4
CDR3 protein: ASRPTGGEDGYT

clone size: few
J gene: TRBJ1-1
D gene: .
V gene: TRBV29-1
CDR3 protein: SVEEFRALNTEAF

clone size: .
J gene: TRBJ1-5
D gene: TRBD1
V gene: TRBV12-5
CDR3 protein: ASGLTYRGLQPQH

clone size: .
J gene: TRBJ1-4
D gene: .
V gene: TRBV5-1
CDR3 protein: ASRFFNEKLF

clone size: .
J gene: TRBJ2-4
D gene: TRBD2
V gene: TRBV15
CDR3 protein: ATSNGPSGGQAKNIQY

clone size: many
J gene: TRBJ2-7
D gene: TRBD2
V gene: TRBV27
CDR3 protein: ASSPHSGLAGTTYEQY

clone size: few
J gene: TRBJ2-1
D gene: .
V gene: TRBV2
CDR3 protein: ASSDGLGEQF

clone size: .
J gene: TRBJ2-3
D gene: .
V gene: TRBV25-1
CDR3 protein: ATGREGTDTQY

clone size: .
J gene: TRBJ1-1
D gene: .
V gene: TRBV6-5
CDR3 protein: ASSYSPTARGGEAF

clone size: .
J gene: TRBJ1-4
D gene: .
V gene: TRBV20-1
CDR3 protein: SASGRINEKLF

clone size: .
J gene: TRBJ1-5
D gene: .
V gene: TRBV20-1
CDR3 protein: SARDGSSRQPQH

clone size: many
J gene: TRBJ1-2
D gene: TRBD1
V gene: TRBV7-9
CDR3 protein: ASSSIQGAYGYT

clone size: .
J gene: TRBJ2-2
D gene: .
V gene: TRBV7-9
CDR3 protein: ASSLPGSGDTGELF

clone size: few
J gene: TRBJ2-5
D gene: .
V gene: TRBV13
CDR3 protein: ASSFPRGTQY

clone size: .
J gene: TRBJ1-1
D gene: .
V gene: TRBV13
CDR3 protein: ASSLQATEAF

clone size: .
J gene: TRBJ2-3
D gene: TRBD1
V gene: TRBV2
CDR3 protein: ASAPRDSISTDTQY

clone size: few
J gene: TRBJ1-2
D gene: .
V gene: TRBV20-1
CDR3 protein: SATQGGSNYGYT

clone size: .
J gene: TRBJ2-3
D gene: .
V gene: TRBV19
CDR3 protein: ATQPGSLWDTQY

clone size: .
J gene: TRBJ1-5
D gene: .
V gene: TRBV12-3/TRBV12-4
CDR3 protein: ASRVGNQPQH